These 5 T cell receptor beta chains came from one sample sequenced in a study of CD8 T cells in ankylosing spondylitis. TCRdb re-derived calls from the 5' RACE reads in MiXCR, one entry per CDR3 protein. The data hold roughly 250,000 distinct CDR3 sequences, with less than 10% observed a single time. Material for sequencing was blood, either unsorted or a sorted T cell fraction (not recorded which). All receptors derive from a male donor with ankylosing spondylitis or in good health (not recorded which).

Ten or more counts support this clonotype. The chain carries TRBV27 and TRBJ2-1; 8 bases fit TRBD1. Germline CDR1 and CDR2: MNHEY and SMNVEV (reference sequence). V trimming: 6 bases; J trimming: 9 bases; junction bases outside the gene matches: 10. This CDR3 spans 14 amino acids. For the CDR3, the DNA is TGTGCCAGCAGCTTCAGGACAGGGTCTGGTGAGCAGTTCTTC. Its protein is CASSFRTGSGEQFF.

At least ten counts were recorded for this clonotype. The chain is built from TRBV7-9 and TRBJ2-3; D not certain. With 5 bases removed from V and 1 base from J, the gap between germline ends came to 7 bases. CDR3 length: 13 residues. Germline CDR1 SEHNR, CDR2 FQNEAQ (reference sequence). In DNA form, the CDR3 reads TGTGCCAGCAGCCCTGAACGCACAGATACGCAGTATTTT. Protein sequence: CASSPERTDTQYF.

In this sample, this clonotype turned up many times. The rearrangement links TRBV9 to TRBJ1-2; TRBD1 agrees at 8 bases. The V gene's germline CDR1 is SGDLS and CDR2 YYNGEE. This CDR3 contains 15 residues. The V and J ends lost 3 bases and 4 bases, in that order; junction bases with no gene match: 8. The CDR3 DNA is TGTGCCAGCAGCGCCGGGACAGGTGGGGCCTATGGCTACACCTTC. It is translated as CASSAGTGGAYGYTF.

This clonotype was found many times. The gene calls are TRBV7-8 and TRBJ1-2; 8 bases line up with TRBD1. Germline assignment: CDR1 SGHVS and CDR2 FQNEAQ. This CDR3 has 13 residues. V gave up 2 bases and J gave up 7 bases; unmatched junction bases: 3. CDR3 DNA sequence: TGTGCCAGCAGCTTACAGGGGGCCGCTGGCTACACCTTC. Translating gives CASSLQGAAGYTF.

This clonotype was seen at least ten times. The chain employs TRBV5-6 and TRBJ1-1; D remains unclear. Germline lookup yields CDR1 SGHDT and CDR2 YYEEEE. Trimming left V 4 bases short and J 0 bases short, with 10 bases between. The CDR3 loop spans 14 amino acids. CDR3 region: CASSGPQVNTEAFF. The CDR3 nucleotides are TGTGCCAGCAGCGGCCCCCAGGTGAACACTGAAGCTTTCTTT.